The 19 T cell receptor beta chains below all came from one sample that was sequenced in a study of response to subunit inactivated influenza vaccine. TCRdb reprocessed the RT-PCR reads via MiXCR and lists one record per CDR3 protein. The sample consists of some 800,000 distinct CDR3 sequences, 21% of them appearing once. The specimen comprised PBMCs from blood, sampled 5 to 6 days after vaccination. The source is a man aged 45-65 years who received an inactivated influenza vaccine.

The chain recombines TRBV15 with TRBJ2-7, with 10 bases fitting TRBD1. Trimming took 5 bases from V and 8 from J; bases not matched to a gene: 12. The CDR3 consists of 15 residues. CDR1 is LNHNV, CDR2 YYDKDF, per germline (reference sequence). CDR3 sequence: CATSLGGQGGIKQYF. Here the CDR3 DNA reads TGTGCCACCAGCCTTGGAGGACAGGGGGGCATTAAGCAGTACTTC. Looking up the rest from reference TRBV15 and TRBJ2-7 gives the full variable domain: DAMVIQNPRYQVTQFGKPVTLSCSQTLNHNVMYWYQQKSSQAPKLLFHYYDKDFNNEADTPDNFQSRRPNTSFCFLDIRSPGLGDTAMYLCATSLGGQGGIKQYFGPGTRLTVT.

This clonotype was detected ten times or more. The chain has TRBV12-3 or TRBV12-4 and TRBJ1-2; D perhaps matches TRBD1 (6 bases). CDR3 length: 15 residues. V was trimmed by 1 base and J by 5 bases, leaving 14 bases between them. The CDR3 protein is CASSLGLTGSYGYTF. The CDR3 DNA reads TGTGCCAGCAGTTTAGGGCTTACAGGGTCTTATGGCTACACCTTC.

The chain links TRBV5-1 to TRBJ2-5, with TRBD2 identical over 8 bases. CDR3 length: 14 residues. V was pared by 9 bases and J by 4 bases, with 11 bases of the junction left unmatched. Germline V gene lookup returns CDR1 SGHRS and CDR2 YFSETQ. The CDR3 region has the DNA TGCGCCACCAGAAACGGGCTAGCGGGAGAGACCCAGTACTTC. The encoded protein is CATRNGLAGETQYF.

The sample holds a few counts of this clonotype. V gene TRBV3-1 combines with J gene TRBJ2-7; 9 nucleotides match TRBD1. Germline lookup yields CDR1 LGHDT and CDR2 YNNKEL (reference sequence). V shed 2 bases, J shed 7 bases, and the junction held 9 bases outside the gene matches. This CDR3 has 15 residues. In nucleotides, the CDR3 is TGTGCCAGCAGCCAACTTGGACAGGGGTTTCGGGAGCAGTACTTC. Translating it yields CASSQLGQGFREQYF.

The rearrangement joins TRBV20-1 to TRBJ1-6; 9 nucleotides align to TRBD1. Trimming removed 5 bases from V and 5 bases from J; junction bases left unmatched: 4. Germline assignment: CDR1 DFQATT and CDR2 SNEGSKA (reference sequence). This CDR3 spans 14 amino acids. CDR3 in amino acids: CSAGWTGDNSPLHF. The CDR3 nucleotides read TGCAGTGCTGGTTGGACAGGGGATAATTCACCCCTCCACTTT.

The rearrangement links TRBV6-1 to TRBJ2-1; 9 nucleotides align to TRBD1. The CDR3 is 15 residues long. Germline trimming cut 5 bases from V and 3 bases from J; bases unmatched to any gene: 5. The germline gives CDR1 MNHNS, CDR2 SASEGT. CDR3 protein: CASSPQTGGYNEQFF. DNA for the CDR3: TGTGCCAGCAGTCCCCAGACAGGGGGCTACAATGAGCAGTTCTTC.

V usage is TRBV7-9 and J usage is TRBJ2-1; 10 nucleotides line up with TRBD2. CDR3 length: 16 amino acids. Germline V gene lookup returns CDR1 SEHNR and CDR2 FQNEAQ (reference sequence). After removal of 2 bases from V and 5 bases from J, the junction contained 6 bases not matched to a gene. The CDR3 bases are TGTGCCAGCAGCTTAATAAGACTAGCGGGTCACAATGAGCAGTTCTTC. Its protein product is CASSLIRLAGHNEQFF.

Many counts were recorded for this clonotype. CDR3 sequence (DNA): TGTGCCAGCAGCTTGGTCCCTTCTCTACTAGTGGGGGAGACCCAGTACTTC. Translating it yields CASSLVPSLLVGETQYF. The rearrangement uses TRBV5-5 and TRBJ2-5, with D possibly being TRBD2 (5 bases). In germline, CDR1 is SGHKS, CDR2 YYEKEE (reference sequence). Trimming cost V 0 bases and J 5 bases, with 20 bases left between them. CDR3 length equals 17 residues.

CDR3 sequence (DNA): TGTGCCAGCAGCCGGGGACAGGGTATGGTGGAATTCTACGAGCAGTACTTC. Residues: CASSRGQGMVEFYEQYF. This chain uses TRBV14 with TRBJ2-7; the match to TRBD1 covers 9 bases. Germline V lookup: CDR1 SGHDN, CDR2 FVKESK. V lost 4 bases and J lost 3; bases outside the gene matches: 13. The CDR3 runs to 17 residues.

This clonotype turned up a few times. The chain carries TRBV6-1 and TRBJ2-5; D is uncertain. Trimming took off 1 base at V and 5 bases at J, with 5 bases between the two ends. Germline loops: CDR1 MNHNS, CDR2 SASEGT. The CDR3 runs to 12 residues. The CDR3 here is CASSEGSETQYF. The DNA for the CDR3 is TGTGCCAGCAGTGAAGGTTCGGAGACCCAGTACTTC.

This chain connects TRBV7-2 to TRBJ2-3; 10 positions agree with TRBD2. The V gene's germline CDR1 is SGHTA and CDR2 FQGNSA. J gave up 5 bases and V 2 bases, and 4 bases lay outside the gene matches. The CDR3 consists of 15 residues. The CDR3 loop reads CASSLTSGVIDTQYF. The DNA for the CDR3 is TGTGCCAGCAGCTTAACTAGCGGGGTGATAGATACGCAGTATTTT.

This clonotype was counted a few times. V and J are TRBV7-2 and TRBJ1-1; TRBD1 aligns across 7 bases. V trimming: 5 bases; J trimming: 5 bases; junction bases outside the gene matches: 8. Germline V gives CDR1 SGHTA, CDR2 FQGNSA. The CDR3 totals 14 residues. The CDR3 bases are TGTGCCAGCAGCCCCCAGGCAGGGGGGACTGAAGCTTTCTTT. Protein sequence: CASSPQAGGTEAFF.

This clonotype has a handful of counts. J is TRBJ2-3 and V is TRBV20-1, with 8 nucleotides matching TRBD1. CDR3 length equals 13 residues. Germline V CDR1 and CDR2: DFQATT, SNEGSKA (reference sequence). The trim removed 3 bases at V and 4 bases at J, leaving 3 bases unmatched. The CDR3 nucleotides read TGCAGTGCTAGCGTGACAGGGGCAGATACGCAGTATTTT. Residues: CSASVTGADTQYF.

The DNA for the CDR3 is TGTGCCAGCTCACCAGGCGGGAGGTCCACAGATACGCAGTATTTT. Translating gives CASSPGGRSTDTQYF. This chain connects TRBV18 to TRBJ2-3; 8 bases are shared with TRBD2. Germline CDR1 reads KGHSH; CDR2 reads LQKENI. The CDR3 runs 15 residues. Trimming removed 2 bases from V and 2 bases from J; junction bases left unmatched: 3.

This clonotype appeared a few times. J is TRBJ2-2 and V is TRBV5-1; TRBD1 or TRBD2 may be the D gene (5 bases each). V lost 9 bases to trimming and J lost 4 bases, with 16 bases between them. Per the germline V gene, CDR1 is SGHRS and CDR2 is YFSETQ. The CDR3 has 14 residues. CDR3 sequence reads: CAIFCRGITGELFF. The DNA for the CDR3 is TGCGCCATCTTTTGTCGGGGCATCACCGGGGAGCTGTTTTTT.

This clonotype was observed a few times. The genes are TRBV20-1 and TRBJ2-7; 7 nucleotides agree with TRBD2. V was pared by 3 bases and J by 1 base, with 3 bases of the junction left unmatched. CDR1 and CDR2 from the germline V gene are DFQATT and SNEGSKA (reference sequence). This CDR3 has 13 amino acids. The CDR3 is CSARLAESYEQYF. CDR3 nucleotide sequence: TGCAGTGCTAGGCTAGCGGAATCCTACGAGCAGTACTTC.

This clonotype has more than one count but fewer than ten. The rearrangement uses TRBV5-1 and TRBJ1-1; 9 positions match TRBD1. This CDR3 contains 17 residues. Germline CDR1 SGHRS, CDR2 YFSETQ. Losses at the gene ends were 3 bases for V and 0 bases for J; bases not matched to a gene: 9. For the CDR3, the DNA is TGCGCCAGCAGCTGGCGACGGACAGGGGTCATGAACACTGAAGCTTTCTTT. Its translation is CASSWRRTGVMNTEAFF.

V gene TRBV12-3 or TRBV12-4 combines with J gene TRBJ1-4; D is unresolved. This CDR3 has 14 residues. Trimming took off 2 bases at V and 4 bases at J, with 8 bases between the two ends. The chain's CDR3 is CASSLMGDNEKLFF. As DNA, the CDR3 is TGTGCCAGCAGTTTAATGGGCGATAATGAAAAACTGTTTTTT.

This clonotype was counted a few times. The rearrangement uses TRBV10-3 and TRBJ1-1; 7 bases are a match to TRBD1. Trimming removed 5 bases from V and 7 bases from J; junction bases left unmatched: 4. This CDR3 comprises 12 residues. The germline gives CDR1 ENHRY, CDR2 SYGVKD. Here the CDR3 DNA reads TGTGCCATCAGTCGGGACAGCTTTGAAGCTTTCTTT. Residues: CAISRDSFEAFF.